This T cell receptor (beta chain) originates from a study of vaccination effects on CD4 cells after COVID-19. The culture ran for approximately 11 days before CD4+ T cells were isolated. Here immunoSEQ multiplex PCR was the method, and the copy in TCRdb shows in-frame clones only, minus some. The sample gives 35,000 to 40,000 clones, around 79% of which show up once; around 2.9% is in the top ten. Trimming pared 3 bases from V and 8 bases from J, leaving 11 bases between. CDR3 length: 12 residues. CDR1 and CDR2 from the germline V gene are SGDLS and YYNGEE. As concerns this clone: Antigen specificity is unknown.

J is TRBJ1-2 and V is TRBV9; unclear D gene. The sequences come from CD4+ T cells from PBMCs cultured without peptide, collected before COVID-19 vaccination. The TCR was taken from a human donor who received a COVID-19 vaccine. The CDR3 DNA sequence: TGTGCCAGCAGCGATTACGCGTGGGGCTACACCTTC. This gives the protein CASSDYAWGYTF.